This entry lists 12 T cell receptor beta chains sequenced from one sample in a study of T cell repertoires in cytomegalovirus infection. TCRdb used MiXCR to reprocess the reads, holding one entry per CDR3 protein. The data contain about 830,000 distinct CDR3 sequences, about 30% of them singletons. What these receptors recognize is not known. Sequenced here: cultured CD8+ T cells from PBMCs, sampled from culture after CMV antigen stimulation. These receptors all stem from a human donor in good health (CMV status not recorded). Some clones in this sample may be carry-over from other donors' samples.

This chain joins TRBV20-1 and TRBJ2-2; the D is unclear. Per the germline V gene, CDR1 is DFQATT and CDR2 is SNEGSKA (reference sequence). This CDR3 is built from 11 residues. V lost 1 base, J lost 7 bases, and 4 bases lay in between. CDR3 DNA: TGCAGTGCTAGAGTCGGCGGGGAGCTGTTTTTT. Translating it yields CSARVGGELFF.

V gene TRBV12-3 or TRBV12-4 combines with J gene TRBJ1-4; D is ambiguous. The CDR3 has 15 residues. V was clipped by 5 bases and J by 5 bases, with 15 bases between them. CDR3 nucleotides: TGTGCCAGCAGTCTCTTCCGGGATATGAATGAAAAACTGTTTTTT. Translated: CASSLFRDMNEKLFF.

The CDR3 reads CASSQYLTGGGDGYTF. DNA of the CDR3: TGTGCCAGCAGTCAATATTTGACAGGGGGCGGGGATGGCTACACCTTC. This chain connects TRBV6-6 to TRBJ1-2, with 10 nucleotides matching TRBD1. V dropped 5 bases and J dropped 6; count of bases not matched to a gene: 12. Germline V gene lookup returns CDR1 MNHNY and CDR2 SVGAGI (reference sequence). The CDR3 is made up of 16 amino acids.

The chain recombines TRBV14 with TRBJ1-2, with TRBD1 as a possible D gene (6 bases). Germline CDR1 SGHDN, CDR2 FVKESK. The germline V and J ends were trimmed by 1 base and 2 bases, with 11 bases remaining between them. CDR3 size: 15 residues. The DNA for the CDR3 is TGTGCCAGCAGCCAAGTAGACAGGTCGAACTATGGCTACACCTTC. As protein: CASSQVDRSNYGYTF. The entire variable domain, with the rest obtained from reference TRBV14 and TRBJ1-2, is as follows: EAGVTQFPSHSVIEKGQTVTLRCDPISGHDNLYWYRRVMGKEIKFLLHFVKESKQDESGMPNNRFLAERTGGTYSTLKVQPAELEDSGVYFCASSQVDRSNYGYTFGSGTRLTVV.

This clonotype was observed a few times. This sequence joins TRBV20-1 and TRBJ2-7, with unresolved D. The CDR3 is 13 residues long. The V and J ends lost 6 bases and 0 bases respectively, with 12 bases between them. The germline CDR1 and CDR2 sequences are DFQATT and SNEGSKA (reference sequence). The CDR3 DNA reads TGCAGTGCGTTTGGTGGGCTCTCCTACGAGCAGTACTTC. Amino acid sequence: CSAFGGLSYEQYF.

The chain employs TRBV4-3 and TRBJ1-5; maybe TRBD1 (6 bases). V lost 8 bases and J lost 6, with 14 bases in between. The CDR3 contains 13 residues. CDR1 and CDR2 from the germline V gene are LGHNA and YSLEER. The CDR3 DNA reads as TGCGCCAGCGGGCAGGGGATCAGTCAGCCCCAGCATTTT. Amino acid sequence: CASGQGISQPQHF.

The rearrangement joins TRBV6-1 to TRBJ1-1; maybe TRBD1 (6 bases). Looked up from germline, CDR1 is MNHNS and CDR2 is SASEGT. The CDR3 runs 11 residues. The V end was cut by 10 bases, the J end by 6 bases, with 12 bases between. The CDR3 sequence: CATGDTPEAFF. The DNA for the CDR3 is TGTGCCACCGGGGACACCCCTGAAGCTTTCTTT.

The table lists this clonotype with a few counts. This rearrangement joins TRBV7-2 to TRBJ1-1; D not resolved. Germline CDR1 SGHTA, CDR2 FQGNSA. CDR3 length: 11 residues. Trimming shortened V by 5 bases and J by 7 bases, and 8 bases separated the two germline ends. This CDR3 is CASSPGIEAFF. The CDR3 DNA sequence: TGTGCCAGCAGCCCCGGTATTGAAGCTTTCTTT. Using reference TRBV7-2 and TRBJ1-1 for the parts outside the CDR3, the full variable domain is GAGVSQSPSNKVTEKGKDVELRCDPISGHTALYWYRQSLGQGLEFLIYFQGNSAPDKSGLPSDRFSAERTGGSVSTLTIQRTQQEDSAVYLCASSPGIEAFFGQGTRLTVV.

This clonotype was detected a few times. This chain uses TRBV28 with TRBJ1-4, with a tentative D call TRBD1 (6 bases). The CDR3 is made up of 14 amino acids. Deletions cut 7 bases from V and 8 bases from J, with 17 bases between. Germline CDR1 and CDR2: MDHEN and SYDVKM. This chain's CDR3 is CASKAVRGREKLFF. CDR3 sequence (DNA): TGTGCCAGCAAAGCCGTCAGGGGCCGAGAAAAACTGTTTTTT. Using reference TRBV28 and TRBJ1-4 for the parts outside the CDR3, the full variable domain is DVKVTQSSRYLVKRTGEKVFLECVQDMDHENMFWYRQDPGLGLRLIYFSYDVKMKEKGDIPEGYSVSREKKERFSLILESASTNQTSMYLCASKAVRGREKLFFGSGTQLSVL.

This clonotype has a handful of counts. V and J are TRBV7-8 and TRBJ1-1; D is possibly TRBD1 (5 bases). The V gene lost 3 bases and the J gene lost 4 bases, with 15 bases spanning the gap. CDR1 is SGHVS, CDR2 FQNEAQ, per germline. The CDR3 sequence is 15 residues long. The CDR3 region is CASSFSPGAGTEAFF. As DNA, the CDR3 is TGTGCCAGCAGCTTTTCCCCCGGGGCAGGCACTGAAGCTTTCTTT.

This chain uses TRBV7-4 with TRBJ2-7; the D is unclear. This CDR3 region has 12 residues. With 7 bases removed from V and 6 bases from J, the gap between germline ends came to 13 bases. The germline V gene encodes CDR1 SGHVT and CDR2 SQSDAQ. The CDR3 DNA follows: TGTGCCAGCACCCTAGGTACGTCCGAGCAGTACTTC. Translating it yields CASTLGTSEQYF.

This chain links TRBV7-8 with TRBJ2-2, with 11 bases aligning to TRBD1. V lost 4 bases, J lost 4 bases, and 5 bases stayed unmatched. This CDR3 is 16 amino acids long. Germline loops: CDR1 SGHVS, CDR2 FQNEAQ. The CDR3 region is CASSSPGQGGTGELFF. CDR3 in DNA: TGTGCCAGCAGCTCTCCGGGACAGGGGGGCACCGGGGAGCTGTTTTTT.